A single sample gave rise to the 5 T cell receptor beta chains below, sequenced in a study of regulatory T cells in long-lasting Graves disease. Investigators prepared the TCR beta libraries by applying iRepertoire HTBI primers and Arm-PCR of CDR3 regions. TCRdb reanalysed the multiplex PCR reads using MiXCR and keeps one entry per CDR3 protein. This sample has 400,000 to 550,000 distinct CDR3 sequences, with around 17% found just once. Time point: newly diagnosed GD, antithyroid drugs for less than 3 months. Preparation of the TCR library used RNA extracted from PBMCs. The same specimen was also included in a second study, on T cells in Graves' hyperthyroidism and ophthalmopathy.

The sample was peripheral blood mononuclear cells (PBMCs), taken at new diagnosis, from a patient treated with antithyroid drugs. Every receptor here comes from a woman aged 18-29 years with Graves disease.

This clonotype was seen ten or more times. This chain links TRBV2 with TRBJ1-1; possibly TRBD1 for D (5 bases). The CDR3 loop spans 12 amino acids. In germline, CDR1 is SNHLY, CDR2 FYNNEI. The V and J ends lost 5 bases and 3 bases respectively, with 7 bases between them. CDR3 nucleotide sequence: TGTGCCAGCAGTCAACAGGACACTGAAGCTTTCTTT. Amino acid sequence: CASSQQDTEAFF.

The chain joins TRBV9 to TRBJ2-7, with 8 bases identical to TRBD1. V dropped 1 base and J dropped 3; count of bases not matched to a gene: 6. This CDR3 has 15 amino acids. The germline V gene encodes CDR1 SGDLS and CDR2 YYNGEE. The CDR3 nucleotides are TGTGCCAGCAGCGTAACCGGGACAGGTGACTACGAGCAGTACTTC. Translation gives CASSVTGTGDYEQYF.

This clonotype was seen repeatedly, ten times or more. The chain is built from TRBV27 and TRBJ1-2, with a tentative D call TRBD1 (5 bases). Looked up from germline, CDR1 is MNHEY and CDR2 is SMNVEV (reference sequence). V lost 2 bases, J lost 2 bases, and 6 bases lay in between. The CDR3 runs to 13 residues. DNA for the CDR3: TGTGCCAGCAGTTTAAAGGGGAACTATGGCTACACCTTC. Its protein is CASSLKGNYGYTF.

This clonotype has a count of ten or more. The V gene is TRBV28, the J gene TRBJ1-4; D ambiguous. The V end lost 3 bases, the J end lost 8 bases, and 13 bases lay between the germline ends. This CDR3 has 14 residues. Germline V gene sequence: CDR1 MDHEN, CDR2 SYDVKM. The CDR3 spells CASSFSGYGEKLFF. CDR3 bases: TGTGCCAGCAGTTTCTCGGGGTATGGGGAAAAACTGTTTTTT.

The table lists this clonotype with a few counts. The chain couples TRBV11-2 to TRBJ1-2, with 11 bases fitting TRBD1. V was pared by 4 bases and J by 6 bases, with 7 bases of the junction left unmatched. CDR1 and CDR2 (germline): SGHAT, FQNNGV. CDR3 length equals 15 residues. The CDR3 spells CASSYGWTGGNGYTF. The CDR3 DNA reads TGTGCCAGCAGCTACGGTTGGACAGGGGGCAATGGCTACACCTTC.